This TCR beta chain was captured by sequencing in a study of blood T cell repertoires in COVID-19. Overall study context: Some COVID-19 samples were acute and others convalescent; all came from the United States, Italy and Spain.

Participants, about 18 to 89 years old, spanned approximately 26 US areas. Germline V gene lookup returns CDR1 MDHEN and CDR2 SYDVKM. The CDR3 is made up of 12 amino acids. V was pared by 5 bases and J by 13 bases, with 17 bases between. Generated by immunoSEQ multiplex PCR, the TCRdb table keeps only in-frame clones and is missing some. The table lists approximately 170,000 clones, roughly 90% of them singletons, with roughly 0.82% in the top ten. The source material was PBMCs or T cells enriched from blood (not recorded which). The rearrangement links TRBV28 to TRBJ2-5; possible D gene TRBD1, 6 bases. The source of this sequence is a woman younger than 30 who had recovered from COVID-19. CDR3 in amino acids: CASSRFGDNLYF. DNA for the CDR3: TGTGCCAGCAGTCGATTTGGGGACAATTTGTACTTC.